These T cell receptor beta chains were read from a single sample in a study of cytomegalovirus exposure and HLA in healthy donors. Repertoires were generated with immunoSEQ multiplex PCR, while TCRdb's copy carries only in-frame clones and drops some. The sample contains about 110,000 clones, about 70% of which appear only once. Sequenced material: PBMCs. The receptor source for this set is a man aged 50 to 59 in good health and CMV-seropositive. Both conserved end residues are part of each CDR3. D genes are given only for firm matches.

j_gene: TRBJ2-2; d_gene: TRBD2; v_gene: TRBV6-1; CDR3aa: CASSLAGYTGELFF
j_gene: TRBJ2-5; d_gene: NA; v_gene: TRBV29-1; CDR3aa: CSVETDQETQYF
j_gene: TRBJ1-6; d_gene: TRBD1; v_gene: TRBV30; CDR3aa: CAWTLGTGNSPLHF
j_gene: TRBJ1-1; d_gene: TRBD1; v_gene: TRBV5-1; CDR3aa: CASSGGTGLLNTEAFF
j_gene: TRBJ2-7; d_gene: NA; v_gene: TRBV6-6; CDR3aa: CASSYLDSSYEQYF
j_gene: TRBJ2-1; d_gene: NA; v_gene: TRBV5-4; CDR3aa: CASSLASQGGEQFF
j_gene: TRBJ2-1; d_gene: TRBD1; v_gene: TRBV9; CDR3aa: CASSVWQGASDEQFF
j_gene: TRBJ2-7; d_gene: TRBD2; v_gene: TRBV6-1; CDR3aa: CASSENGAGVLYEQYF
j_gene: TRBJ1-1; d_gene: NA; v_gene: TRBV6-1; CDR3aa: CASNGRGETEAFF
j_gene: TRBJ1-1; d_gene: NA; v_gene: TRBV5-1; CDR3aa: CASRTEEVTEAFF
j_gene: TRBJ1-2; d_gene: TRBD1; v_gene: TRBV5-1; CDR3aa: CASSSQPIGTASTLNYGYTF
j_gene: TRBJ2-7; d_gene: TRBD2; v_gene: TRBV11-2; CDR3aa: CASSATSGSVQYF
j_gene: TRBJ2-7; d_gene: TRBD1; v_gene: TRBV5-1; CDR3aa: CASSLAWDSIYEQYF
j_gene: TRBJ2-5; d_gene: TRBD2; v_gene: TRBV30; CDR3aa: CAWSPYAGGREETQYF
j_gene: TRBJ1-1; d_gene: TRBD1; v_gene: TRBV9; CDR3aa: CASSAFAGTANTEAFF
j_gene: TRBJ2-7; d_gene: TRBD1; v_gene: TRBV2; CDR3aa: CASRTEGGSEQYF
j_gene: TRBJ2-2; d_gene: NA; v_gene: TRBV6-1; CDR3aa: CASSAGQGSNTGELFF
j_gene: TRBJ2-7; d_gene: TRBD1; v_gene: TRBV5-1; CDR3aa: CASSFTGTGGHEQYF
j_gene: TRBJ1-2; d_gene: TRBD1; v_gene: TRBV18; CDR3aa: CASSGQGDGYTF
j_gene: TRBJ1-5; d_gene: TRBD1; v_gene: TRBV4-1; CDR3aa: CASSQDRDRVQPQHF
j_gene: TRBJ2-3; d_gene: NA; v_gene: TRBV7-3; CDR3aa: CASSSLGLSTDTQYF
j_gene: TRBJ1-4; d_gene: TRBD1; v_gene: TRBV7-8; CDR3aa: CATRQGGNEKLFF
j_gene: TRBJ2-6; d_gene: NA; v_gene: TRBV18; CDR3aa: CASSPRDNGANGLTF
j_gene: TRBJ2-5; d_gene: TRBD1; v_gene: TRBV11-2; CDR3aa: CASSPGTGKRGGETQYF
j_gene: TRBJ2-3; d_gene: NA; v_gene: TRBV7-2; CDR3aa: CASSMGGGGGPDTQYF
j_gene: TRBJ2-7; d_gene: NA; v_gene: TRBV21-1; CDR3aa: CASSKKGAGRAGENEQYF
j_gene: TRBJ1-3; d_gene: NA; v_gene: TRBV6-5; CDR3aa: CATTSSGNTIYF
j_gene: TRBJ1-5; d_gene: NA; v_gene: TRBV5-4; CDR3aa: CASSLDRNQPQHF
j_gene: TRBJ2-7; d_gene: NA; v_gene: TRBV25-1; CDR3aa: CASSEQGPYEQYF
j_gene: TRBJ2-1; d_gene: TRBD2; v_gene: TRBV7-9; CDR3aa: CASTSSEIAGERLNEQFF
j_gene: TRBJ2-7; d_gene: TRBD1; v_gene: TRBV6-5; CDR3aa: CASRRRDRSYEQYF
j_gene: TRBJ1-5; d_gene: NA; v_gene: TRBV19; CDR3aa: CASKIGEQPQHF
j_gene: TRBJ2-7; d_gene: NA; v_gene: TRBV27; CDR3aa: CASSLRGGLGEQYF
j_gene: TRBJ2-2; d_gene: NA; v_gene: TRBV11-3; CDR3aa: CASSLDPAAGELFF
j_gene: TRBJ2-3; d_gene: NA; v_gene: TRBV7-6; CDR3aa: CASSLTSTSTDTQYF
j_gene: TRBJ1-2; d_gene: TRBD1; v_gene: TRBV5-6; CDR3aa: CASSIWFAGGSSNYGYTF
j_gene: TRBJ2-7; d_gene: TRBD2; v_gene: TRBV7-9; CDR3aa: CASSLGLAVLRSSYEQYF
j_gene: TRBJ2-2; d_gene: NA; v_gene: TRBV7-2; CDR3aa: CASSPARDWLFF
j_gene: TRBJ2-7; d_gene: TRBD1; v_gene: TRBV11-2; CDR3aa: CASSRRGTGRNSYEQYF
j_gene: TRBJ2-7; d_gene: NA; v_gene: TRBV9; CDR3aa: CASSARLDSYEQYF
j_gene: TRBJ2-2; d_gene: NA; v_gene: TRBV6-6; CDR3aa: CASSYRSPQLFF
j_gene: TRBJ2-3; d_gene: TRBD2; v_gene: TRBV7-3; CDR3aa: CASSRSGGPKYTDTQYF
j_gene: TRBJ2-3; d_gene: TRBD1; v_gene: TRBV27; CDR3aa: CASIATGDTTDTQYF
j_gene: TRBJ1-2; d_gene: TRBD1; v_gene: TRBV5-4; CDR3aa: CASSSRTGDLAYYGYTF
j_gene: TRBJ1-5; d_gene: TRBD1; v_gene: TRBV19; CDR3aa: CASSHGTGGDQPQHF
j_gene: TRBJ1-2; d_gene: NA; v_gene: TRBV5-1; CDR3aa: CASSLGRQDGYTF
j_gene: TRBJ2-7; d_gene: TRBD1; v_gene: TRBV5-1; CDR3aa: CASSVKGQGAYEQYF
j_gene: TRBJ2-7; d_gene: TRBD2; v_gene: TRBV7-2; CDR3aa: CASSLWRGGLSEQYF
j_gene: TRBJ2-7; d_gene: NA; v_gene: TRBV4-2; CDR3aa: CASSPAAHGRGIEYEQYF
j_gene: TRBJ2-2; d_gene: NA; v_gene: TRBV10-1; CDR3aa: CASRTDSNTGELFF
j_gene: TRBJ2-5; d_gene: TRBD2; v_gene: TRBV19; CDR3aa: CASSQGLAGDGETQYF
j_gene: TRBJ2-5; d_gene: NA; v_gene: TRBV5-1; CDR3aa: CASSLAGREETQYF
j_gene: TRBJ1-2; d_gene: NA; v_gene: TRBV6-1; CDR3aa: CASRPGVQLYGYTF